This T cell receptor beta chain comes out of a study of vaccination and CD4 T cells after COVID-19. The assay that was used to sequence DNA from cultured CD4+ T cells was the Oncomine TCR Beta short-read assay. TCRdb re-derived calls from the PCR reads in MiXCR, one entry per CDR3 protein. The table includes some 5,300 distinct CDR3 sequences, 25% to 35% detected once. The treatment: approximately nine-day PBMC culture with coronavirus spike peptide pools or control peptides (ViraFEST assay). Trimming at V came to 6 bases and at J to 7 bases, leaving 9 bases not matched to a gene. The length of the CDR3 is 14 residues. Germline loops: CDR1 MNHEY, CDR2 SVGEGT. As concerns this clonotype: Its antigen is not identified.

Sequencing was performed on CD4+ T cells from blood, cultured in vitro, taken after SARS-CoV-2 vaccination. V and J are TRBV6-2 or TRBV6-3 and TRBJ1-1; 9 bases map to TRBD1. This receptor was taken from a human donor who had recovered from COVID-19. CDR3 loop: CASSRNRGQSEAFF. CDR3 nucleotide sequence: TGTGCCAGCAGCCGAAACAGGGGGCAAAGTGAAGCTTTCTTT.